This TCR beta chain derives from a study of identical twins. Study-wide findings and caveats: Where beta out-of-frame sequences were concerned, excess twin sharing was weaker. The abundant beta clonotypes from cord blood had fewer insertions, and memory repertoires had none of this.

In regard to this clonotype: As yet, its antigen is unknown.

TCRdb analysed the 5' RACE reads with MiXCR anew, one entry per CDR3 protein. The table has 1.5 million to 2 million distinct CDR3 sequences, under 35% seen once. The receptor's source is a newborn girl in good health. The specimen sequenced was cord blood.

CDR3 sequence reads: CSARDRSRLKETQYF. For the CDR3, the DNA is TGCAGTGCTAGAGATCGCTCGAGACTAAAAGAGACCCAGTACTTC. The V call is TRBV20-1, the J call TRBJ2-5; possibly TRBD2 for D (5 bases). CDR3 size: 15 residues. Deletions cut 0 bases from V and 3 bases from J, with 14 bases between. Germline-derived CDR1 and CDR2 are DFQATT and SNEGSKA (reference sequence).